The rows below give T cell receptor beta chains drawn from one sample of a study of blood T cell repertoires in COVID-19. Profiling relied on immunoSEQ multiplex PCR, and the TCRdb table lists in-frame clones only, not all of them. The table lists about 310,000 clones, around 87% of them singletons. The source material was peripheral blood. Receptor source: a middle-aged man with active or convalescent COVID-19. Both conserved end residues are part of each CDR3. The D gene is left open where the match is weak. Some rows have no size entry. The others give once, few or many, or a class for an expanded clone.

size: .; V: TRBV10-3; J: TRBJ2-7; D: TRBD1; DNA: TGTGCCATCAGTAGCAGACAGGGTGGGTCCTACGAGCAATACTTC; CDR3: CAISSRQGGSYEQYF
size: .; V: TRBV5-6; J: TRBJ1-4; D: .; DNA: TGTGCCAGCAGCTTGAACGGGGGGAATGAAAAACTGTTTTTT; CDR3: CASSLNGGNEKLFF
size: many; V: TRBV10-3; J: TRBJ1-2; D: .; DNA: TGTGCCACCCAGGGGAGCGACTATGGCTACACCTTC; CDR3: CATQGSDYGYTF
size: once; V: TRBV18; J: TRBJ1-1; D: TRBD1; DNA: TGTGCCAGCTCCCGACAGGGGGAGAACACTGAAGCTTTCTTT; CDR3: CASSRQGENTEAFF
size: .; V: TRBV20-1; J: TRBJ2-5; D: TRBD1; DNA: TGCAGTGCTAGAACAGGGGTGACCCAGTACTTC; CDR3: CSARTGVTQYF
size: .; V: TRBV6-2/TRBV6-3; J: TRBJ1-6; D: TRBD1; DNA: TGTGCCAGCAGTTACTGGACAGGGCGAGGACCCCTCCACTTT; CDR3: CASSYWTGRGPLHF
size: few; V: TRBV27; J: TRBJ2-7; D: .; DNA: TGTGCCAGCAGTTTACGGACCCCGAGGGAACGGTCCTACGAGCAGTACTTC; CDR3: CASSLRTPRERSYEQYF
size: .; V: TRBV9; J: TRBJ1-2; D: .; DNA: TGTGCCAGCAGCGTAGCTACACATCCGGGCAGGGCGGGCTACACCTTC; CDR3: CASSVATHPGRAGYTF
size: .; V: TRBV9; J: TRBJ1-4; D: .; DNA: TGTGCCAGCGGAGGGTTTGGTGAAAAACTGTTTTTT; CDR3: CASGGFGEKLFF
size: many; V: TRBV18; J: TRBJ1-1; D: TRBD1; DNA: TGTGCCAGCTCACCTCAGGGGGGTCCTACGAACACTGAAGCTTTCTTT; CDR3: CASSPQGGPTNTEAFF
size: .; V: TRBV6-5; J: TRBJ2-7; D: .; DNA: TGTGCCAGCATTCCCCCCTACGGCGAGCAGTACTTC; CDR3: CASIPPYGEQYF
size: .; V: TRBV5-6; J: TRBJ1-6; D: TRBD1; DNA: TGTGCCAGCAGCTTAAGGACAGGGGGCCGTCGGAGTTCACCCCTCCACTTT; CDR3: CASSLRTGGRRSSPLHF
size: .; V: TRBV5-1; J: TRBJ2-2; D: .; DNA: TGCGCCAGCAGCTTGGATCCGGGTGGGAACACCGGGGAGCTGTTTTTT; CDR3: CASSLDPGGNTGELFF
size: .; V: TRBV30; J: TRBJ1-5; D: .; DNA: TGTGCCTGGAGTGTACCTAGACTCAATCAGCCCCAGCATTTT; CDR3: CAWSVPRLNQPQHF
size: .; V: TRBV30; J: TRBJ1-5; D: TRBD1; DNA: TGTGCCTGGAGTACCCGACAGGGGAGCTTGAATCAGCCCCAGCATTTT; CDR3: CAWSTRQGSLNQPQHF
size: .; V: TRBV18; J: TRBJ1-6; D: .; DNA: TGTGCCAGCTCACAGGACAGCCAATATCGGGATTCACCCCTCCACTTT; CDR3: CASSQDSQYRDSPLHF
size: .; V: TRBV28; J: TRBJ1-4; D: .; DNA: TGTGCCAGCAGAGACAGCGCAACTAATGAAAAACTGTTTTTT; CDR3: CASRDSATNEKLFF
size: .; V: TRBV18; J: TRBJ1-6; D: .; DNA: TGTGCCAGCTCTCCCAGGGTCAGGGAGGATTCACCCCTCCACTTT; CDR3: CASSPRVREDSPLHF
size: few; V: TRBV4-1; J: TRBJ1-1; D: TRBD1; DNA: TGCGCCAGCAGCCAACAAAGGACAGGGGGCGCTGGGAACACTGAAGCTTTCTTT; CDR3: CASSQQRTGGAGNTEAFF
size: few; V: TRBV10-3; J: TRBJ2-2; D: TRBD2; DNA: TGTGCCATCAGTGAGTCTAGTCCCCAAGCGGGGACCGGGGAGCTGTTTTTT; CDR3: CAISESSPQAGTGELFF
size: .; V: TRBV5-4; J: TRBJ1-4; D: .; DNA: TGTGCCAGCAGCAGACGTCCCGAGGGAGGGGAAAAACTGTTTTTT; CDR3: CASSRRPEGGEKLFF
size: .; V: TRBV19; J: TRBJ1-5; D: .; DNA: TGTGCCAGTAGTACAAGGGCGGGGTTTAGCAATCAGCCCCAGCATTTT; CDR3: CASSTRAGFSNQPQHF
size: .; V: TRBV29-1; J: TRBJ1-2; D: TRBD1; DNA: TGCAGCGTTGAAGATCTGCCGAGGGCGACAGGGGATTATGGCTACACCTTC; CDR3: CSVEDLPRATGDYGYTF
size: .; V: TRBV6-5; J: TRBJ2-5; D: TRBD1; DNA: TGTGCCAGCAGTCGGGACAGCCCCCAAGAGACCCAGTACTTC; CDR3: CASSRDSPQETQYF
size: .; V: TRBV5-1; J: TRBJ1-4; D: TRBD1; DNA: TGCGCCAGCAGCTCGTCGACAGGGGAGGATGAAAAACTGTTTTTT; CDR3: CASSSSTGEDEKLFF
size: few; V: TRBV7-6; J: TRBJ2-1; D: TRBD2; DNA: TGTGCCAGCAGCCCGACCGGGACTAGCGGGGGAGGCAATGAGCAGTTCTTC; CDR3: CASSPTGTSGGGNEQFF
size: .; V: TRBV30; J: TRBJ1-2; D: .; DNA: TGTGCCTGGAGTGTACGGGGGGGCGGCGGCTACACCTTC; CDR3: CAWSVRGGGGYTF
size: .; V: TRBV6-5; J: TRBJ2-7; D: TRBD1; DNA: TGTGCCAGCAGTAGGGACAGATACTACGAGCAGTACTTC; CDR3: CASSRDRYYEQYF
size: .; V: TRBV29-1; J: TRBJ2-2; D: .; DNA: TGCAGCGCTCGTCGTGACAGAGGGGAGCTGTTTTTT; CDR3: CSARRDRGELFF
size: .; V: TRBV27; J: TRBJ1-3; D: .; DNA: TGTGCCAGCAGTTTATCAGGGGGTATGGTTGGAAACACCATATATTTT; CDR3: CASSLSGGMVGNTIYF
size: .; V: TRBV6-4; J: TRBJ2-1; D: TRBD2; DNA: TGTGCCAGTCAGAGACTAGCGCCTTACAATGAGCAGTTCTTC; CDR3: CASQRLAPYNEQFF
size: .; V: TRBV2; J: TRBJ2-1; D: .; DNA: TGTGCCAGCAGTGAAGGAGGGGGGGCGCGGAATGAGCAGTTCTTC; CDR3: CASSEGGGARNEQFF
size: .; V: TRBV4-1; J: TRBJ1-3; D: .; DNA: TGCGCCAGCAGCCCAGGTCGTTCGGCTGGAAACACCATATATTTT; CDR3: CASSPGRSAGNTIYF
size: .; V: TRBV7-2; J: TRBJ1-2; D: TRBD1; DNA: TGTGCCAGCAGCCCTCTTGGACAGGACTATGGCTACACCTTC; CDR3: CASSPLGQDYGYTF
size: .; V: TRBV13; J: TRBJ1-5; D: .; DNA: TGTGCCAGCAGCTTAGGCCGTGGGGGCGGGAATCAGCCCCAGCATTTT; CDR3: CASSLGRGGGNQPQHF
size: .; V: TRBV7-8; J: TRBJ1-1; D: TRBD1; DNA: TGTGCCAGCAGCTTTCCACCACAGGGGGCAGGGACTGAAGCTTTCTTT; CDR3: CASSFPPQGAGTEAFF
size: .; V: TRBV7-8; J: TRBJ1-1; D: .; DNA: TGTGCCAGCAGCCGGACAGAGGACACTGAAGCTTTCTTT; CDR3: CASSRTEDTEAFF
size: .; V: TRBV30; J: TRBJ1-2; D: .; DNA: TGTGCCTGGAGTGTACGGGACACCCGTGGCTACACCTTC; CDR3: CAWSVRDTRGYTF
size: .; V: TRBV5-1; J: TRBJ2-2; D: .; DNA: TGCGCCAGCAGCTTGGATATAGCCCTAACCGGGGAGCTGTTTTTT; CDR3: CASSLDIALTGELFF
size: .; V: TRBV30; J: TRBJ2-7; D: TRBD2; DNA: TGTGCCTGGCTGACTCGGACTAGCGTCTCCTACGAGCAGTACTTC; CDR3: CAWLTRTSVSYEQYF
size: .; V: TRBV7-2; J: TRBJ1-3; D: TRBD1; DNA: TGTGCCAGCAGCCCAGGGGGGCCGGGGACTGGAAACACCATATATTTT; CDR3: CASSPGGPGTGNTIYF
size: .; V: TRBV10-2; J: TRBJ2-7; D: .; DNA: TGCGCCAGCAGGCTATCAACCTACGAGCAGTACTTC; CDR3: CASRLSTYEQYF